The next 17 T cell receptor beta chains were all read from a single sample in a study of siplizumab effects on memory and regulatory T cells. The data were produced by immunoSEQ multiplex PCR, yet TCRdb's version contains in-frame clones alone and is incomplete. The sample shows some 90,000 clones, around 89% of them seen only once. Source material: CD4+ T cells sorted from blood. The receptors stem from a human donor in good health.

The chain combines TRBV6-5 with TRBJ1-5; D may be TRBD1 (5 bases). Germline loops: CDR1 MNHEY, CDR2 SVGAGI. CDR3 length: 15 residues. V gave up 9 bases and J gave up 1 base, with 16 bases separating them. CDR3: CASRPAGTSNQPQHF. For the CDR3, the DNA is TGTGCCAGTAGACCCGCAGGGACGAGCAATCAGCCCCAGCATTTT.

V gene TRBV30 combines with J gene TRBJ2-4; D may correspond to TRBD1 or TRBD2 (5 bases each). Trimming stripped 0 bases from V and 4 bases from J, with 10 bases between. The CDR3 has 14 amino acids. Germline V gene sequence: CDR1 GTSNPN, CDR2 SVGIG (reference sequence). As DNA, the CDR3 is TGTGCCTGGAGTGTGGGACCTAATAAAAACATTCAGTACTTC. It is translated as CAWSVGPNKNIQYF.

V and J are TRBV5-1 and TRBJ1-3; D is unclear. Per germline, CDR1 SGHRS and CDR2 YFSETQ. The CDR3 consists of 15 residues. V gave up 0 bases and J gave up 0 bases, with 7 bases separating them. CDR3 bases: TGCGCCAGCAGCTTGGGCGGACTCTCTGGAAACACCATATATTTT. It yields the protein CASSLGGLSGNTIYF.

About this clone itself: This specimen includes other DNA sequences encoding the same CDR3. The CDR3 nucleotides read TGTGCCAGCAGTGGACAGTACGAGCAGTACTTC. It translates to CASSGQYEQYF. The rearrangement links TRBV2 to TRBJ2-7; possibly TRBD1 for D (5 bases). V lost 4 bases and J 4 bases, leaving 5 bases between the germline ends. The CDR3 is made up of 11 amino acids. CDR1 is SNHLY, CDR2 FYNNEI, per germline.

The chain employs TRBV7-2 and TRBJ2-3; maybe TRBD2 (5 bases). CDR3 length: 15 residues. Deletions cut 1 base from V and 2 bases from J, with 10 bases between. Germline V gene lookup returns CDR1 SGHTA and CDR2 FQGNSA. The DNA of the CDR3 is TGTGCCAGCAGCTTAGTTACGGGGTTCACAGATACGCAGTATTTT. It specifies CASSLVTGFTDTQYF.

V and J are TRBV18 and TRBJ2-5; 11 nucleotides agree with TRBD2. Unmatched junction bases numbered 14, after V lost 6 bases and J lost 5 bases. The length of the CDR3 is 17 residues. Germline lookup yields CDR1 KGHSH and CDR2 LQKENI. The CDR3 loop is CASSPGLAGTTGETQYF. The CDR3, as DNA: TGTGCCAGCTCGCCCGGACTAGCGGGTACTACGGGCGAGACCCAGTACTTC.

The chain employs TRBV12-5 and TRBJ2-5, with 8 bases identical to TRBD2. The germline V gene encodes CDR1 LGHNT and CDR2 FRNRAP. The CDR3 covers 15 residues. With 6 bases clipped from V and 1 base from J, the junction kept 7 bases outside the gene matches. CDR3 sequence (DNA): TGTGCTAGTGGAGGCCTGGCGGGGGGCCAAGAGACCCAGTACTTC. Protein product: CASGGLAGGQETQYF.

This chain links TRBV19 with TRBJ1-1; possibly TRBD1 for D (5 bases). The CDR3 totals 14 residues. The V end was cut by 4 bases, the J end by 5 bases, with 14 bases between. Germline CDR1 and CDR2: LNHDA and SQIVND (reference sequence). The CDR3 DNA reads as TGTGCCAGTAGTAGGCTCGGGGGAGGGACTGAAGCTTTCTTT. Its protein product is CASSRLGGGTEAFF.

This sequence joins TRBV28 and TRBJ1-1; 8 nucleotides match TRBD1. After removal of 5 bases from V and 1 base from J, the junction contained 3 bases not matched to a gene. The CDR3 consists of 14 residues. Germline CDR1 MDHEN, CDR2 SYDVKM. CDR3 nucleotide sequence: TGTGCCAGCAGTGTCCAGGGGGCGAACACTGAAGCTTTCTTT. It specifies CASSVQGANTEAFF.

J is TRBJ2-1 and V is TRBV10-3; 10 bases map to TRBD1. J lost 1 base, V lost 3 bases, and 6 bases had no gene match. The CDR3 covers 17 residues. The germline V gene has CDR1 ENHRY and CDR2 SYGVKD. Here the CDR3 reads CAISDSGQGKSYNEQFF. In DNA form, the CDR3 reads TGTGCCATCAGTGATTCGGGACAGGGGAAATCCTACAATGAGCAGTTCTTC.

This chain links TRBV5-5 with TRBJ1-2; 9 nucleotides match TRBD1. The CDR3 has 12 amino acids. Unmatched junction bases numbered 1, after V lost 3 bases and J lost 7 bases. Germline V gene lookup returns CDR1 SGHKS and CDR2 YYEKEE (reference sequence). CDR3 sequence: CASSSTGGGYTF. The DNA of the CDR3 is TGTGCCAGCAGCTCGACAGGGGGTGGCTACACCTTC.

V gene TRBV4-2 combines with J gene TRBJ1-2; D gene ambiguous. There are 15 residues in the CDR3. CDR1 and CDR2 from the germline V gene are LGHNA and YNFKEQ. V lost 0 bases to trimming and J lost 2 bases, with 10 bases between them. The CDR3 DNA sequence: TGTGCCAGCAGCCAAGATATCGGACCGAACTATGGCTACACCTTC. Translation gives CASSQDIGPNYGYTF.

This rearrangement joins TRBV5-6 to TRBJ2-7, with 13 bases aligning to TRBD2. J was trimmed by 3 bases and V by 4 bases; bases with no gene match: 10. The CDR3 length is 17 residues. Germline V gives CDR1 SGHDT, CDR2 YYEEEE. The CDR3 bases are TGTGCCAGCAGCGGAAGACTAGCGGGAGGCTCTAACTACGAGCAGTACTTC. Protein product: CASSGRLAGGSNYEQYF.

This chain joins TRBV10-3 and TRBJ1-2; 7 nucleotides align to TRBD1. The CDR3 has 13 residues. J gave up 7 bases and V 10 bases, and 12 bases lay outside the gene matches. The germline V gene encodes CDR1 ENHRY and CDR2 SYGVKD. As DNA, the CDR3 is TGTGCCACCCAGGAGGGGGCTCATTCTGGCTACACCTTC. Amino acids: CATQEGAHSGYTF.

This clone was detected only once. V gene TRBV10-3 combines with J gene TRBJ2-2, with D tentatively TRBD1 or TRBD2 (5 bases each). The CDR3 consists of 16 residues. Deletions cut 7 bases from V and 4 bases from J, with 19 bases between. Per the germline V gene, CDR1 is ENHRY and CDR2 is SYGVKD. The CDR3 reads CAIKGDGGEATGELFF. CDR3 coding DNA: TGTGCCATCAAAGGGGACGGAGGAGAGGCCACCGGGGAGCTGTTTTTT.

The chain has TRBV6-1 and TRBJ2-3, with D perhaps TRBD2 (5 bases). The CDR3 consists of 14 residues. Trimming stripped 4 bases from V and 11 bases from J, with 19 bases between. Germline CDR1 and CDR2: MNHNS and SASEGT. In DNA, the CDR3 is TGTGCCAGCAGTGGGAGTAGCGTTAGGACTCTGCAGTATTTT. The encoded protein is CASSGSSVRTLQYF.

The chain links TRBV2 to TRBJ2-7; tentatively, D is TRBD2 (6 bases). V was shortened by 9 bases and J by 0 bases, with 15 bases between the two germline ends. Germline V gene data show CDR1 as SNHLY and CDR2 as FYNNEI. This CDR3 spans 14 amino acids. The CDR3 DNA sequence: TGTGCCAGTAGGGCTAGCGAAAGCTCCTACGAGCAGTACTTC. It translates to CASRASESSYEQYF.